What follows are 8 T cell receptor beta chains derived from one specimen sequenced in a study of control samples from healthy donors and cancer patients (TCRdb year 2020). Preparation of the library involved the immunoSEQ multiplex PCR assay. Not all clones reach the TCRdb copy of this immuneACCESS table, which keeps in-frame sequences only. Checked studies attribute under half of the gap to unresolved V genes and leave the rest unexplained. Recorded for this sample are about 190,000 clones; about 91% of them occurred a single time. Approximately 2% of the sample comes from the top ten. The sequenced material came from blood. The receptors come from a man between 25 and 39 years old in good health.

The chain couples TRBV11-2 to TRBJ1-2, with D perhaps TRBD1 (6 bases). The CDR3 loop spans 13 amino acids. Trimming took 5 bases from V and 7 from J, leaving 14 bases between them. The germline V gene has CDR1 SGHAT and CDR2 FQNNGV. CDR3 amino acids: CASSKDSLGGYTF. The DNA for the CDR3 is TGTGCCAGCAGCAAGGACAGCCTTGGTGGCTACACCTTC. Combining the CDR3 with reference TRBV11-2 and TRBJ1-2 gives the whole variable domain EAGVAQSPRYKIIEKRQSVAFWCNPISGHATLYWYQQILGQGPKLLIQFQNNGVVDDSQLPKDRFSAERLKGVDSTLKIQPAKLEDSAVYLCASSKDSLGGYTFGSGTRLTVV.

The rearrangement uses TRBV10-3 and TRBJ1-2; 8 nucleotides agree with TRBD1. This CDR3 has 14 amino acids. Germline lookup yields CDR1 ENHRY and CDR2 SYGVKD. The trim removed 7 bases at V and 2 bases at J, leaving 6 bases unmatched. This CDR3 is CAITQGAGNYGYTF. The CDR3 DNA follows: TGTGCCATCACTCAGGGGGCAGGAAACTATGGCTACACCTTC.

CDR3 residues: CASSLARVGDTQYF. CDR3 bases: TGTGCCAGCAGCTTGGCCAGGGTAGGGGATACGCAGTATTTT. The genes are TRBV5-6 and TRBJ2-3; tentative D call: TRBD1 (5 bases). This CDR3 is built from 14 residues. In germline, CDR1 is SGHDT, CDR2 YYEEEE. Trimming pared 0 bases from V and 6 bases from J, leaving 11 bases between.

The CDR3 DNA is TGTGCCAGCAGCCGCCAGGGCATGTCTGGAAACACCATATATTTT. Its translation: CASSRQGMSGNTIYF. This chain joins TRBV14 and TRBJ1-3; possible D gene TRBD1, 5 bases. The CDR3 sequence is 15 residues long. Trimming left V 4 bases short and J 1 base short, with 11 bases between. Germline V gene lookup returns CDR1 SGHDN and CDR2 FVKESK.

This clone showed up many times. The V call is TRBV6-4, the J call TRBJ1-6, with D perhaps TRBD1 (5 bases). The CDR3 spans 14 residues. The V end was cut by 4 bases, the J end by 10 bases, with 14 bases between. The germline gives CDR1 MRHNA, CDR2 SNTAGT. The CDR3 loop reads CASSAGGSRSPLHF. CDR3 coding DNA: TGTGCCAGCAGTGCTGGGGGTTCAAGGTCACCCCTCCACTTT.

The V gene is TRBV9, the J gene TRBJ1-2; TRBD1 agrees at 7 bases. The length of the CDR3 is 15 residues. Germline V CDR1 and CDR2: SGDLS, YYNGEE. Trimming at V came to 6 bases and at J to 8 bases, leaving 16 bases not matched to a gene. The CDR3 bases are TGTGCCAGCACCGAATCCCTAAGAACAGGGGAGGGCTACACCTTC. Its translation is CASTESLRTGEGYTF.

The V call is TRBV6-1, the J call TRBJ1-3, with 8 bases that match TRBD1. The CDR3 is 16 amino acids. The V segment lost 4 bases and the J segment 0 bases; nucleotides outside the gene matches: 5. Germline V lookup: CDR1 MNHNS, CDR2 SASEGT. The CDR3 DNA follows: TGTGCCAGCAGTGTACAGGGGGAAGTCTCTGGAAACACCATATATTTT. Amino acid sequence: CASSVQGEVSGNTIYF.

The rearrangement links TRBV3-1 (or the pseudogene TRBV3-2) to TRBJ2-5; the D gene is possibly TRBD2 (6 bases). V was clipped by 1 base and J by 5 bases, with 23 bases between them. Germline V gene lookup returns CDR1 LGHDT and CDR2 YNNKEL (reference sequence). The CDR3 has 18 amino acids. This chain's CDR3 is CASSQGRPGRTGWETQYF. The CDR3 nucleotides read TGTGCCAGCAGCCAAGGAAGGCCAGGGAGGACGGGTTGGGAGACCCAGTACTTC.